The entry below gives a single TCR beta chain sequence along with its context. CDR1 LNHNV and CDR2 YYDKDF come from the germline V gene (reference sequence). CDR3 length: 15 residues. J lost 5 bases, V lost 9 bases, and 9 bases had no gene match. Clones were read by immunoSEQ multiplex PCR, and TCRdb kept only the in-frame ones, dropping some. Of a few hundred thousand clones in the sample, around 82% were seen once. The sample is drawn from a study of blood T cell repertoires in COVID-19. The sequence was collected from a woman aged 55-69 years with acute or convalescent COVID-19. The V and J genes are TRBV15 and TRBJ2-2, with 10 bases identical to TRBD1. Sequenced material: peripheral blood. The CDR3 DNA follows: TGTGCCACAAATCATCCGGGACAGGGGACCGGGGAGCTGTTTTTT. Protein product: CATNHPGQGTGELFF.